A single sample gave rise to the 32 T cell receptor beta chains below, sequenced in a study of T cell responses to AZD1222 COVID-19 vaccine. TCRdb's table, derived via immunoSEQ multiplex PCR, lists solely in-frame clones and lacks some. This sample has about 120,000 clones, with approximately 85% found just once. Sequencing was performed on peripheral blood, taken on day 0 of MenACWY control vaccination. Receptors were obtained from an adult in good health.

The CDR3 here is CASNWDEQFF. In nucleotides, the CDR3 is TGTGCCAGTAATTGGGATGAGCAGTTCTTC. The chain has TRBV19 and TRBJ2-1; D ambiguous. CDR1 and CDR2 (germline): LNHDA, SQIVND (reference sequence). Trimming stripped 7 bases from V and 8 bases from J, with 6 bases between. CDR3 length equals 10 residues.

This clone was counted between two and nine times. The CDR3 loop reads CAWSTGSASNEKLFF. The CDR3 nucleotides read TGTGCCTGGAGTACAGGCAGCGCCTCTAATGAAAAACTGTTTTTT. The V gene is TRBV30, the J gene TRBJ1-4; the D gene is possibly TRBD1 (5 bases). Trimming stripped 2 bases from V and 3 bases from J, with 13 bases between. Germline V gives CDR1 GTSNPN, CDR2 SVGIG (reference sequence). The CDR3 covers 15 residues.

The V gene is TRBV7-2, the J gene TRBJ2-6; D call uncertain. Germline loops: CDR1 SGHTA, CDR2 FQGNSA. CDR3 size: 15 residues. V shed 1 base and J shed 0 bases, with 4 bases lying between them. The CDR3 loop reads CASSLDSSGANVLTF. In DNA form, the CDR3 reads TGTGCCAGCAGCTTAGACAGCTCTGGGGCCAACGTCCTGACTTTC.

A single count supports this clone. Written as DNA, the CDR3 is TGTGCCAGCAGCCCCCGGGGGAGCGGGGGGGCGTCAGATACGCAGTATTTT. It yields the protein CASSPRGSGGASDTQYF. The chain employs TRBV7-2 and TRBJ2-3, with 10 bases aligning to TRBD2. CDR3 length: 17 residues. Germline V lookup: CDR1 SGHTA, CDR2 FQGNSA. The V segment lost 5 bases and the J segment 4 bases; nucleotides outside the gene matches: 12.

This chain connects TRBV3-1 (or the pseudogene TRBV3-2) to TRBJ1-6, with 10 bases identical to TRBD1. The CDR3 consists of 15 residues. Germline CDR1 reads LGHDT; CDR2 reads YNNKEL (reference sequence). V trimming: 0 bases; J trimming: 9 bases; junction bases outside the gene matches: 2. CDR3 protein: CASSQEDRGTSPLHF. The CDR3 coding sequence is TGTGCCAGCAGCCAAGAGGACAGGGGGACTTCACCCCTCCACTTT.

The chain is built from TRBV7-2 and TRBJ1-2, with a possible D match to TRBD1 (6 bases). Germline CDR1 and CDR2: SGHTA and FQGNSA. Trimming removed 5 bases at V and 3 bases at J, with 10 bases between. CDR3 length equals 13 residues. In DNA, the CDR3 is TGTGCCAGCAGCCTTAGGGGGGACTATGGCTACACCTTC. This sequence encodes CASSLRGDYGYTF.

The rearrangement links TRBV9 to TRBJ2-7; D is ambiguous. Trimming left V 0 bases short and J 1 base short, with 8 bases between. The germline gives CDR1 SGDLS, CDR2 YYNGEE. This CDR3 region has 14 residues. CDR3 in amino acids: CASSVDSDSYEQYF. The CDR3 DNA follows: TGTGCCAGCAGCGTAGACTCGGATTCCTACGAGCAGTACTTC.

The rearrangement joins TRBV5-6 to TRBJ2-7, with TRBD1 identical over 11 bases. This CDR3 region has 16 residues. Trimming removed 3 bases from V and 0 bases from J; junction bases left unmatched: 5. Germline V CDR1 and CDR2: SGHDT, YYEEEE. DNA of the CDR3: TGTGCCAGCAGCTCCTTCGGGACAGGGGGCTCCTACGAGCAGTACTTC. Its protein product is CASSSFGTGGSYEQYF.

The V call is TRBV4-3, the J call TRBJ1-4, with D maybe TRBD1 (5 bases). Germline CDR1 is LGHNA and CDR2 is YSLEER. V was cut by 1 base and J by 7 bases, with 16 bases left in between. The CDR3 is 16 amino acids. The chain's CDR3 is CASSQVGKPDIEKLFF. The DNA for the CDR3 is TGCGCCAGCAGCCAAGTAGGGAAGCCGGACATTGAAAAACTGTTTTTT.

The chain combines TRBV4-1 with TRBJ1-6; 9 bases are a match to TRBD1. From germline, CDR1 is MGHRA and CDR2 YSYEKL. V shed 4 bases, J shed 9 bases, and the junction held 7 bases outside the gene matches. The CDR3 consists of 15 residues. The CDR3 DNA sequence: TGCGCCAGCAGCCTGGGACAGGGACGAAGTTCACCCCTCCACTTT. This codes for CASSLGQGRSSPLHF.

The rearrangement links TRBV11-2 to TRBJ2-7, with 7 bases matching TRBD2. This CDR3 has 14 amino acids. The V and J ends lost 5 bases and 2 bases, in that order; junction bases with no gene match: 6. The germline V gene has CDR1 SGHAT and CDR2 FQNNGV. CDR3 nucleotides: TGTGCCAGCAGCCCTGGGGGGGTTCCCTACGAGCAGTACTTC. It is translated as CASSPGGVPYEQYF. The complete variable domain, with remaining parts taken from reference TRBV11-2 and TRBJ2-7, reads EAGVAQSPRYKIIEKRQSVAFWCNPISGHATLYWYQQILGQGPKLLIQFQNNGVVDDSQLPKDRFSAERLKGVDSTLKIQPAKLEDSAVYLCASSPGGVPYEQYFGPGTRLTVT.

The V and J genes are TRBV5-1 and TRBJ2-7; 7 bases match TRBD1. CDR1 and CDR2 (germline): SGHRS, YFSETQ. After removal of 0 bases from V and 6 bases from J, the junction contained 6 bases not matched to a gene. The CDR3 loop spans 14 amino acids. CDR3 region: CASSLGQGGLEQYF. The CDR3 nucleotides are TGCGCCAGCAGCTTGGGACAGGGTGGGCTCGAGCAGTACTTC. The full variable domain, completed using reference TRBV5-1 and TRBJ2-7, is KAGVTQTPRYLIKTRGQQVTLSCSPISGHRSVSWYQQTPGQGLQFLFEYFSETQRNKGNFPGRFSGRQFSNSRSEMNVSTLELGDSALYLCASSLGQGGLEQYFGPGTRLTVT.

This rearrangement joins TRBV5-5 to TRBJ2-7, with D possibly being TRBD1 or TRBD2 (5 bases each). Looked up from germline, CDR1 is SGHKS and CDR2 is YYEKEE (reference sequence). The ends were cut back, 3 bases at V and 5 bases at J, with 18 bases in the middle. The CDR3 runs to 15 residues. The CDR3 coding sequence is TGTGCCAGCAGCTCCCCGGGACCCCCCGCCCACGAGCAGTACTTC. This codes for CASSSPGPPAHEQYF.

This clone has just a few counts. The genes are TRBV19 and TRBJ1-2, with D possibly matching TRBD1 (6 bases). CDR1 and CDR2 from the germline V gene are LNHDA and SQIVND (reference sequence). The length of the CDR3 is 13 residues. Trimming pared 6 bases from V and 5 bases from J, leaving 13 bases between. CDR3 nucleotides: TGTGCCAGTAGGAAATCACAGGGATATGGCTACACCTTC. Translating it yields CASRKSQGYGYTF.

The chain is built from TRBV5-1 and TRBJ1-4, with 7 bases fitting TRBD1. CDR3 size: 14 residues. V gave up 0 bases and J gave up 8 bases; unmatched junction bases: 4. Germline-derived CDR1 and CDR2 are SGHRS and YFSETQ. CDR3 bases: TGCGCCAGCAGCTTGGTACCGGGACAGGAAAAACTGTTTTTT. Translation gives CASSLVPGQEKLFF. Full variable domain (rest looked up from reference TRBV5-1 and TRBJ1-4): KAGVTQTPRYLIKTRGQQVTLSCSPISGHRSVSWYQQTPGQGLQFLFEYFSETQRNKGNFPGRFSGRQFSNSRSEMNVSTLELGDSALYLCASSLVPGQEKLFFGSGTQLSVL.

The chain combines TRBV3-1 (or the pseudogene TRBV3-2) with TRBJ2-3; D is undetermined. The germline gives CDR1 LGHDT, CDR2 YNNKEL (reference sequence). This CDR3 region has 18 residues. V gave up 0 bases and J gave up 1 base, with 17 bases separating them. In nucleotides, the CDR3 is TGTGCCAGCAGCCAAGATCTAATGATAGGGCAGCGCACAGATACGCAGTATTTT. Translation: CASSQDLMIGQRTDTQYF.

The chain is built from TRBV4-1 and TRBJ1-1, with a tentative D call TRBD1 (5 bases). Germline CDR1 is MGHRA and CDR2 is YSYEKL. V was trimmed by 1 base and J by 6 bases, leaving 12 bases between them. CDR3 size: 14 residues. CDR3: CASSQVRELAEAFF. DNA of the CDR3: TGCGCCAGCAGCCAAGTCAGGGAATTGGCTGAAGCTTTCTTT.

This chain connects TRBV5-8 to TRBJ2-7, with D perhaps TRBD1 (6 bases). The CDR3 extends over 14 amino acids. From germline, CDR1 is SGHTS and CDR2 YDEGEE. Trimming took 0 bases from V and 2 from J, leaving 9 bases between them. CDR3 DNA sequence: TGTGCCAGCAGCTTGGCCGGACAGCCCTACGAGCAGTACTTC. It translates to CASSLAGQPYEQYF.

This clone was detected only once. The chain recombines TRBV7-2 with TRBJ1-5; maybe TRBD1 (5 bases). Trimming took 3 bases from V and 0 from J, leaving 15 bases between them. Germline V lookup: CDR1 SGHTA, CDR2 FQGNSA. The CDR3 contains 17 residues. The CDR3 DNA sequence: TGTGCCAGCAGCTTCGACGGGTGGGGGGGTAGCAATCAGCCCCAGCATTTT. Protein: CASSFDGWGGSNQPQHF.

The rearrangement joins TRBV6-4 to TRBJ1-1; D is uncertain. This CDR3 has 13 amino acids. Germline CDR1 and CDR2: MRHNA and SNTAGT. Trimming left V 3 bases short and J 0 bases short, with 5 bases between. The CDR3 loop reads CASSERVNTEAFF. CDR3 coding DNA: TGTGCCAGCAGTGAGCGGGTGAACACTGAAGCTTTCTTT.

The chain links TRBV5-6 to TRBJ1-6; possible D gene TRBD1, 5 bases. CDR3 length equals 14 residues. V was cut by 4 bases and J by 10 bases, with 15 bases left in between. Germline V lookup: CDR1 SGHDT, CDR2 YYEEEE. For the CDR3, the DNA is TGTGCCAGCAGCCCCACGTCGGGGCTCTCACCCCTCCACTTT. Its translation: CASSPTSGLSPLHF.

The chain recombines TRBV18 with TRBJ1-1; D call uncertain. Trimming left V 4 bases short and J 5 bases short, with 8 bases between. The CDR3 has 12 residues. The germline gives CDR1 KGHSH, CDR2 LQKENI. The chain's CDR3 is CASSRLGTEAFF. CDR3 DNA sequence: TGTGCCAGCTCACGTCTGGGAACTGAAGCTTTCTTT.

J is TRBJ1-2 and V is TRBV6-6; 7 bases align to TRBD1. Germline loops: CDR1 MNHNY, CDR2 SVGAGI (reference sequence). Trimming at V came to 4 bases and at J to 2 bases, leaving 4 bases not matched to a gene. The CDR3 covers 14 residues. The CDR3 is CASSLTGENYGYTF. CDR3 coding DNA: TGTGCCAGCAGTTTAACAGGGGAGAACTATGGCTACACCTTC.

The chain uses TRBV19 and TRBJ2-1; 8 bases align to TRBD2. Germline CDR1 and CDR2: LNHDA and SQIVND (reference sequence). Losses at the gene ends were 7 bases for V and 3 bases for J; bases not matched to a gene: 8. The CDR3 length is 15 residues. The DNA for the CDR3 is TGTGCCAGTACCCTGGGGCGGGGGGACTACAATGAGCAGTTCTTC. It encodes CASTLGRGDYNEQFF.

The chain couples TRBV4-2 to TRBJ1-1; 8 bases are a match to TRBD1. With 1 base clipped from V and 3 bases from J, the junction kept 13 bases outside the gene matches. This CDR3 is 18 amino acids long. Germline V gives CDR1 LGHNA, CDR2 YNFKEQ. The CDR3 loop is CASSQGAGGARGDTEAFF. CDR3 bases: TGTGCCAGCAGCCAAGGCGCAGGGGGCGCGAGGGGCGACACTGAAGCTTTCTTT.

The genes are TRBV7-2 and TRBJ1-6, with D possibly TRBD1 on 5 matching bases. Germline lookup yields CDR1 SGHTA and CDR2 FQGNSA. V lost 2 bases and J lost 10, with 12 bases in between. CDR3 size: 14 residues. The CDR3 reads CASSLIRVGSPLHF. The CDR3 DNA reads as TGTGCCAGCAGCTTAATCAGGGTAGGGTCACCCCTCCACTTT.

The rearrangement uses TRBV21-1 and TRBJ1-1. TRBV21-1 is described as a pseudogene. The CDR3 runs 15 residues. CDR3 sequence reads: CASSKVGSRSTEAFF. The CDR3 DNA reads TGTGCCAGCAGCAAAGTGGGGTCCAGGAGCACTGAAGCTTTCTTT.

In DNA, the CDR3 is TGTGCCAGCAGGAAAGGGGGACAGTCTAATGAAAAACTGTTTTTT. Translating it yields CASRKGGQSNEKLFF. The chain employs TRBV5-4 and TRBJ1-4; TRBD1 agrees at 7 bases. The germline V gene has CDR1 SGHNT and CDR2 YYREEE (reference sequence). The CDR3 sequence is 15 residues long. V lost 5 bases, J lost 3 bases, and 7 bases stayed unmatched.

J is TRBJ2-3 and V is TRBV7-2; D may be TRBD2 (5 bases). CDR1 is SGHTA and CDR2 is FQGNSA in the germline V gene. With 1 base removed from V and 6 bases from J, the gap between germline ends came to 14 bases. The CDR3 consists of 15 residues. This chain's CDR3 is CASSLGLGVGDTQYF. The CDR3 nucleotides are TGTGCCAGCAGCTTAGGGCTCGGGGTCGGGGATACGCAGTATTTT.

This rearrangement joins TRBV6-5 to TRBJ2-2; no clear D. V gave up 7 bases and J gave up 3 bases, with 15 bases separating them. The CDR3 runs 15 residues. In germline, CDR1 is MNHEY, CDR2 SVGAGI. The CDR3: CASTPVGSYTGELFF. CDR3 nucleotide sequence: TGTGCCAGCACCCCGGTTGGTAGTTACACCGGGGAGCTGTTTTTT.

CDR3 in amino acids: CASSQDFQGWGNEKLFF. CDR3 nucleotides: TGCGCCAGCAGCCAAGATTTCCAGGGATGGGGTAATGAAAAACTGTTTTTT. The J gene is TRBJ1-4, the V gene TRBV4-3; perhaps TRBD1 as D (5 bases). The CDR3 has 17 residues. With 0 bases removed from V and 4 bases from J, the gap between germline ends came to 15 bases. The V gene's germline CDR1 is LGHNA and CDR2 YSLEER.

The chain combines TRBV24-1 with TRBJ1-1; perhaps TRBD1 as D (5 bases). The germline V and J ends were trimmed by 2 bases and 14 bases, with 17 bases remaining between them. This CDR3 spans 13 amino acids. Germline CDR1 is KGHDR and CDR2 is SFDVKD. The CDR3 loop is CATSDSGTDDVFF. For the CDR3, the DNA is TGTGCCACCAGTGATTCTGGGACGGACGACGTATTCTTT.